This TCR beta chain stems from a study of immune heterogeneity within non-small cell lung tumors listed by TCRdb under 2018. Turning to the overall study: By histology, the tumors were several squamous cell carcinomas, about ten non-squamous carcinomas and 1 tumor not otherwise specified. The study combined whole-exome sequencing, RNA-seq and TCR beta repertoire sequencing of multiple spatially distinct regions from each NSCLC tumor to examine intratumoral immune heterogeneity. Transcriptome data were available for just roughly 40 loci from about a dozen patients, whereas TCR repertoire analysis spanned 57 tumor loci from approximately 14 patients. For mutant peptides 8 to 11 amino acids long, netMHCpan-3.0 predicted neoantigen binding to the HLA alleles of each patient.

Broader findings and caveats from the paper: Local tumor mutational burden and local T-cell repertoire clonality had a statistically significant but moderate positive correlation (R roughly 0.35). High-frequency TCR beta clonotypes were largely distinct between individual patients. Within a given patient, the same dominant CDR3B clonotypes showed up repeatedly across loci, although different tumor locations also carried unique high-frequency clones.

The TCR beta CDR3 region was amplified with a multiplex PCR system whose first round ran for 9 to 11 cycles using 32 V-gene forward primers and 13 J-gene reverse primers. First-round PCR used a QIAGEN Multiplex PCR Kit, and primer sequences were filed in Chinese patent CN105087789A. A second PCR round added Illumina universal primers using the Phusion High-Fidelity PCR Kit. The TCR libraries underwent paired-end sequencing with a read length of 151 bp on the Illumina HiSeq X Ten platform. On the study's bioinformatics: Cutadapt was used to discard reads without multiplex PCR primers, PEAR merged the read pairs, and MiXCR with default settings called the CDR3 regions. Shannon entropy measured repertoire diversity, and clonality was calculated as one minus the Shannon entropy divided by the ln of the count of productive unique sequences. Clonotypes at a frequency of at least 0.5% were defined as dominant or high-frequency T-cell clones. TCRdb handled the public reads itself, with Q25 trimming in fastp and clone calling in MiXCR, and kept productive beta chains. Every entry covers one CDR3 protein and lists the most common genes and DNA from its rows. These V and J calls derive from TCRdb rather than the authors' analysis. The sample contains 20,000 to 25,000 distinct CDR3 sequences, 25% to 35% of them found a single time. The ten largest clones take up roughly 4.2% of the sample.

On this clonotype itself: What this receptor recognizes is not known. Just one base apart from a much larger clone, this may be a read error.

Genomic DNA extracted from bulk tumor tissue served as TCR template, with 600 ng gDNA amplified per sample. During surgery, multiple biopsies were taken from each primary tumor and placed as far apart as possible within the tumor mass. The study cohort was described as untreated, and patients were newly diagnosed NSCLC cases undergoing curative surgery. The donors were roughly 15 patients with newly diagnosed non-small cell lung cancer who were having surgery with curative intent. A couple of independent pathologists reviewed the resected tumor masses. Only high-quality DNA and RNA samples were carried forward to sequencing. From its cysteine to its phenylalanine, the CDR3 spans 16 amino acids. Of all the DNA, just the CDR3 is kept, 48 bases in frame from base 1. Looking up the germline V gene (reference sequence) yields CDR1 LNHDA and CDR2 SQIVND. Trimming costs V 1 base and J 5 bases, and their ends lie 15 bases apart.

The receptor comes from a man aged 35 to 55 with non-small cell lung cancer. The source material was lung tumor tissue. The chain was built from TRBV19 and TRBJ2-1, and possibly TRBD2, on 5 matching bases. The nucleotide sequence is TGTGCCAGTAGTATAGGCGGGCCCCACCCCGACAATGAGCAGTTCTTC. Its protein product is CASSIGGPHPDNEQFF.